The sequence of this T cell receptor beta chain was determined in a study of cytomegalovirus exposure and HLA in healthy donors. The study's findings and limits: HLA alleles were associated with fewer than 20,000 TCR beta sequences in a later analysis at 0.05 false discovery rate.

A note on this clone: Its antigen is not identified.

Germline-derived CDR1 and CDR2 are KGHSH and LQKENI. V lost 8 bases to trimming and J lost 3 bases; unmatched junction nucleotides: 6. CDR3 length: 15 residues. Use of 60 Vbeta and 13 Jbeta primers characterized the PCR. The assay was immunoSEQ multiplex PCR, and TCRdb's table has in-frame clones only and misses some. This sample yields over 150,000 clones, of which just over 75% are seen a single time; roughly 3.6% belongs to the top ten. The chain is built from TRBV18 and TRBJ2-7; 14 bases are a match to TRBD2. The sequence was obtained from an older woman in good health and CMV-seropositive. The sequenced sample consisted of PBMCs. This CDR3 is CASRAGTSGGYEQYF. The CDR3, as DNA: TGTGCCAGCCGAGCCGGGACTAGCGGGGGCTACGAGCAGTACTTC. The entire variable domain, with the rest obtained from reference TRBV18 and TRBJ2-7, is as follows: NAGVMQNPRHLVRRRGQEARLRCSPMKGHSHVYWYRQLPEEGLKFMVYLQKENIIDESGMPKERFSAEFPKEGPSILRIQQVVRGDSAAYFCASRAGTSGGYEQYFGPGTRLTVT.